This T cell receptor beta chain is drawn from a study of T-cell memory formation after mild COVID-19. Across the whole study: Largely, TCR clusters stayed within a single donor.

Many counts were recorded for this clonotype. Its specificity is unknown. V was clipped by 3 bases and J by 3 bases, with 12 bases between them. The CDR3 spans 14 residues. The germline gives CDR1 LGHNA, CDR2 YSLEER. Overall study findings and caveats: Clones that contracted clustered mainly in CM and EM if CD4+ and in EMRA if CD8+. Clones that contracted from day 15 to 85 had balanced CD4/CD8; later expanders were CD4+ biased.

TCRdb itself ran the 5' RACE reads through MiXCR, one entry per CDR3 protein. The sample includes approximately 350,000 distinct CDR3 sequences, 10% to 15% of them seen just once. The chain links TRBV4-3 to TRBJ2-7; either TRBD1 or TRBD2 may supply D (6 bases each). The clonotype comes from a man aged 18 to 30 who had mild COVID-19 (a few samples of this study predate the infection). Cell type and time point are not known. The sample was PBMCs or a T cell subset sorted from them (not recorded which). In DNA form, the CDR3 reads TGCGCCAGCAGCCACGCAAGGGGGGACTACGAGCAGTACTTC. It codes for CASSHARGDYEQYF.